Below are 14 T cell receptor beta chains sequenced from a single sample in a study of spatial heterogeneity in lung cancer. Findings and limits, study-wide: Mutation counts in tumors were tracked by counts of expanded intratumoral alpha and beta TCRs.

From the 5' RACE reads, TCRdb called clonotypes with MiXCR, one entry per CDR3 protein. Of about 100,000 distinct CDR3 sequences in the sample, approximately 4.4% were seen once. These receptors' antigens are unknown. Indicated time point: sample taken at primary tumor resection. The sequencing used lung tumor tissue, collected at surgery. The receptors were sampled from a male donor with early-stage non-small cell lung cancer.

This clonotype appeared many times. The chain employs TRBV29-1 and TRBJ1-1; D perhaps matches TRBD1 (6 bases). CDR3 size: 13 residues. V was shortened by 6 bases and J by 0 bases, with 11 bases between the two germline ends. Germline V gene data show CDR1 as SQVTM and CDR2 as ANQGSEA. Here the CDR3 reads CSVQGRMNTEAFF. DNA for the CDR3: TGCAGCGTGCAGGGGAGGATGAACACTGAAGCTTTCTTT.

This clonotype was observed at least ten times. The rearrangement joins TRBV4-1 to TRBJ2-7; 8 bases align to TRBD2. V lost 5 bases and J lost 2; bases outside the gene matches: 11. Germline V gives CDR1 MGHRA, CDR2 YSYEKL. The CDR3 loop spans 16 amino acids. The DNA for the CDR3 is TGCGCCAGCAGCTACGCCCGGACTAGCACTACCTACGAGCAGTACTTC. This gives the protein CASSYARTSTTYEQYF.

This clonotype was observed many times. This chain joins TRBV12-3 or TRBV12-4 and TRBJ2-3; D tentatively reads TRBD1 or TRBD2 (5 bases each). Trimming shortened V by 7 bases and J by 2 bases, and 7 bases separated the two germline ends. CDR3 length: 12 amino acids. The CDR3 coding sequence is TGTGCCAGCACCGGGGCCACAGATACGCAGTATTTT. This gives the protein CASTGATDTQYF.

This clonotype was counted between two and nine times. The chain has TRBV6-1 and TRBJ2-7; D perhaps matches TRBD2 (6 bases). Germline V gene data show CDR1 as MNHNS and CDR2 as SASEGT. The V and J ends lost 10 bases and 0 bases respectively, with 19 bases between them. The CDR3 loop spans 15 amino acids. The CDR3 sequence is CAINPTAGNSYEQYF. Here the CDR3 DNA reads TGTGCCATCAATCCCACTGCGGGGAACTCCTACGAGCAGTACTTC.

This clonotype was recorded many times. This rearrangement joins TRBV27 to TRBJ1-6; D not resolved. Trimming pared 3 bases from V and 7 bases from J, leaving 10 bases between. The germline V gene has CDR1 MNHEY and CDR2 SMNVEV (reference sequence). The CDR3 covers 14 residues. CDR3 in DNA: TGTGCCAGCAGTTTCGGGGATTCCAATTCACCCCTCCACTTT. This translates into CASSFGDSNSPLHF.

This clonotype was seen ten or more times. The chain links TRBV6-5 to TRBJ2-5; D is tentatively TRBD1 or TRBD2 (5 bases each). The CDR3 totals 15 residues. CDR1 and CDR2 (germline): MNHEY, SVGAGI. V was trimmed by 6 bases and J by 7 bases, leaving 21 bases between them. CDR3 nucleotides: TGTGCCAGCAGCCGAGGGGCAGGCCTCAAGATGACCCAGTACTTC. This encodes CASSRGAGLKMTQYF.

This clonotype was seen many times. The CDR3 reads CSARTEVGPQHF. The CDR3 coding sequence is TGCAGTGCTAGGACCGAAGTCGGGCCCCAGCATTTT. The J gene is TRBJ1-5, the V gene TRBV20-1; D gene uncertain. Trimming shortened V by 3 bases and J by 9 bases, and 12 bases separated the two germline ends. Per the germline V gene, CDR1 is DFQATT and CDR2 is SNEGSKA (reference sequence). The CDR3 consists of 12 residues.

This clonotype was found many times. This chain joins TRBV28 and TRBJ1-4; a weak D match, TRBD1 (6 bases). CDR1 MDHEN and CDR2 SYDVKM come from the germline V gene. Trimming took 6 bases from V and 0 from J, leaving 14 bases between them. The CDR3 is 16 amino acids. The CDR3 nucleotides are TGTGCCAGCAGCAGCGTCACAGGGTCAACTAATGAAAAACTGTTTTTT. This gives the protein CASSSVTGSTNEKLFF.

This clonotype has ten or more counts. The chain links TRBV6-6 to TRBJ2-3; a possible D gene is TRBD2 (6 bases). The V gene lost 6 bases and the J gene lost 5 bases, with 12 bases spanning the gap. This CDR3 spans 13 amino acids. Germline lookup yields CDR1 MNHNY and CDR2 SVGAGI (reference sequence). The CDR3: CASRGGKRDTQYF. The CDR3 DNA sequence: TGTGCCAGCAGGGGCGGGAAGAGAGATACGCAGTATTTT.

This clonotype was observed a handful of times. The chain recombines TRBV7-9 with TRBJ2-1; TRBD1 might be the D (6 bases). The CDR3 spans 17 residues. V gave up 0 bases and J gave up 2 bases, with 14 bases separating them. Germline values: CDR1 SEHNR, CDR2 FQNEAQ (reference sequence). CDR3 coding DNA: TGTGCCAGCAGCTTAGCGGAGGCAGGGGACCCCTACAATGAGCAGTTCTTC. Protein sequence: CASSLAEAGDPYNEQFF.

This clonotype came up many times. The chain combines TRBV7-9 with TRBJ2-5; D is unclear. The CDR3 contains 15 residues. Germline V CDR1 and CDR2: SEHNR, FQNEAQ (reference sequence). Trimming removed 2 bases from V and 1 base from J, with 11 bases in between. In DNA, the CDR3 is TGTGCCAGCAGCTTAAATCCGGCGTTCCAAGAGACCCAGTACTTC. Amino acids: CASSLNPAFQETQYF. The whole variable domain, filled in from reference TRBV7-9 and TRBJ2-5, reads DTGVSQNPRHKITKRGQNVTFRCDPISEHNRLYWYRQTLGQGPEFLTYFQNEAQLEKSRLLSDRFSAERPKGSFSTLEIQRTEQGDSAMYLCASSLNPAFQETQYFGPGTRLLVL.

This clonotype was detected many times. The CDR3 DNA reads TGTGCCAGCAGGAGAGCGGGTGAAGATACGCAGTATTTT. Its protein is CASRRAGEDTQYF. This chain joins TRBV7-2 and TRBJ2-3; weak D call: TRBD2 (6 bases). Trimming shortened V by 6 bases and J by 5 bases, and 12 bases separated the two germline ends. Germline CDR1 and CDR2: SGHTA and FQGNSA. The CDR3 sequence is 13 residues long.

This clonotype appeared many times. The V and J genes are TRBV12-3 or TRBV12-4 and TRBJ2-1; 7 nucleotides agree with TRBD2. With 4 bases clipped from V and 4 bases from J, the junction kept 4 bases outside the gene matches. The CDR3 sequence is 14 residues long. The CDR3 protein is CASSWTRFYNEQFF. CDR3 sequence (DNA): TGTGCCAGCAGTTGGACTAGGTTTTACAATGAGCAGTTCTTC.

The CDR3 protein is CASSVRPDNEQFF. The CDR3 DNA is TGTGCCAGCAGCGTTAGACCCGACAATGAGCAGTTCTTC. V gene TRBV9 combines with J gene TRBJ2-1; D is uncertain. V lost 2 bases and J 5 bases, leaving 8 bases between the germline ends. The CDR3 extends over 13 amino acids. From germline, CDR1 is SGDLS and CDR2 YYNGEE.